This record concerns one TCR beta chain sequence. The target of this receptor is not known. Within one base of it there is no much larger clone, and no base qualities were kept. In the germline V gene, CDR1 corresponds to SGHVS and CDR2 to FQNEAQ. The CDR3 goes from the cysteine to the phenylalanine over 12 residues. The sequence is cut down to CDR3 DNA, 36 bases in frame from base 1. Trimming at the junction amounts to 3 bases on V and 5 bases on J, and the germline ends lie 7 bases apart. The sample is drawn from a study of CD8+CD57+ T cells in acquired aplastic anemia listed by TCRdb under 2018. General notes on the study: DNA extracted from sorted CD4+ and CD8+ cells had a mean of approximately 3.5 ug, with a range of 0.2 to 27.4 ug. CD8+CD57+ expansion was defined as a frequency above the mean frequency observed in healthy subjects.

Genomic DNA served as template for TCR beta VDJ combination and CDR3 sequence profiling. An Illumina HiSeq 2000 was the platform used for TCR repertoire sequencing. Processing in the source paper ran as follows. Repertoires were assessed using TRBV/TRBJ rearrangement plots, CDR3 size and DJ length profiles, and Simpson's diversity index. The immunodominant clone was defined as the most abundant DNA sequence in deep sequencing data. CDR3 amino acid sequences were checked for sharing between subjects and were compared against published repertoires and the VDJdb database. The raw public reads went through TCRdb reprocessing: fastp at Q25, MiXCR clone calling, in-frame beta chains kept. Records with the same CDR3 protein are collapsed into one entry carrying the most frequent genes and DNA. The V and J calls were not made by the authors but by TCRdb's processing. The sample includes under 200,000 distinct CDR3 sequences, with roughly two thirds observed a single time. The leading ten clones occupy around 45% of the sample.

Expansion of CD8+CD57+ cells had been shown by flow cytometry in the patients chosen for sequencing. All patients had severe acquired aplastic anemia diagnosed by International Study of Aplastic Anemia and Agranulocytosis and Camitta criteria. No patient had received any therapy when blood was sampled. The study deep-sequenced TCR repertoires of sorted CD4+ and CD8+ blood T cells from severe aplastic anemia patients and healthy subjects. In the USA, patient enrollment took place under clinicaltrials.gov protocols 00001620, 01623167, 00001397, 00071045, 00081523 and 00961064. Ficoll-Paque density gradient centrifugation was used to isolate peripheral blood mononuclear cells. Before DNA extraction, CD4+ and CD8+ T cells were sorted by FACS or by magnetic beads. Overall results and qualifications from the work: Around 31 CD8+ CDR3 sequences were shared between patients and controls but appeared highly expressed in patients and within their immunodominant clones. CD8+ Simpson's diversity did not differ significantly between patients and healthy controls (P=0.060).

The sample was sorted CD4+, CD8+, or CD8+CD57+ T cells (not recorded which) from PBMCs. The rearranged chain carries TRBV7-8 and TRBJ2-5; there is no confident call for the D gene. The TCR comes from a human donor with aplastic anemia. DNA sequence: TGTGCCAGCAGCTTTAGAGCTGAGACCCAGTACTTC. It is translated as CASSFRAETQYF. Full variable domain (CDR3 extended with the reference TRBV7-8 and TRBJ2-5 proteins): GAGVSQSPRYKVAKRGQDVALRCDPISGHVSLFWYQQALGQGPEFLTYFQNEAQLDKSGLPSDRFFAERPEGSVSTLKIQRTQQEDSAVYLCASSFRAETQYFGPGTRLLVL.